These T cell receptor beta chains were read from a single sample in a study of OX40 agonist ivuxolimab in advanced cancers. The table came from immunoSEQ multiplex PCR; TCRdb's copy has only in-frame clones and leaves some out. The sample yields over 70,000 clones, 89% seen once. This specimen was CD4+ or CD8+ T cells sorted from blood, taken in a trial of the OX40 agonist ivuxolimab. The receptors originated from an adult with an advanced solid tumor such as melanoma, head and neck, liver or kidney cancer. CDR3s include the opening cysteine and the closing phenylalanine or tryptophan. The order of the fields is J gene, V gene, D gene, clone size, CDR3 protein, CDR3 DNA. D genes are given only for firm matches. Some rows mark clone size as missing; the rest say once, few, many or name a class of expanded clone.

TRBJ1-5 TRBV28 TRBD1 NA CASRRDRGYQPQHF TGTGCCAGCAGGAGGGACAGGGGTTATCAGCCCCAGCATTTT
TRBJ1-3 TRBV6-1 NA NA CASMVSSGNTIYF TGTGCCAGCATGGTCTCCTCTGGAAACACCATATATTTT
TRBJ2-3 TRBV7-3 NA NA CASSFYGRSTDTQYF TGTGCCAGCAGCTTTTATGGCCGAAGCACAGATACGCAGTATTTT
TRBJ2-3 TRBV21-1 NA NA CATGLAGGTKADTQYF TGTGCCACCGGACTAGCGGGGGGAACAAAAGCAGATACGCAGTATTTT
TRBJ1-1 TRBV5-1 NA NA CASRFLDIMNTEAFF TGCGCCAGCAGATTTCTCGACATAATGAACACTGAAGCTTTCTTT
TRBJ1-6 TRBV18 NA few CASSPQGVESPLHF TGTGCCAGCTCACCACAGGGGGTTGAGTCACCCCTCCACTTT
TRBJ1-1 TRBV19 TRBD1 NA CASSPRVRGLTEAFF TGTGCCAGTAGCCCTCGCGTCAGGGGGCTAACTGAAGCTTTCTTT
TRBJ2-5 TRBV14 NA once CASSQDPRDISQETQYF TGTGCCAGCAGCCAAGATCCCCGGGACATATCACAAGAGACCCAGTACTTC
TRBJ1-1 TRBV7-2 NA NA CASSPLPPGEAFF TGTGCCAGCAGCCCACTCCCCCCCGGAGAAGCTTTCTTT
TRBJ2-1 TRBV6-5 NA NA CASKAFYNEQFF TGTGCCAGCAAAGCTTTCTACAATGAGCAGTTCTTC
TRBJ2-7 TRBV27 NA NA CASSLDGNPYEQYF TGTGCCAGCAGTCTTGACGGGAACCCCTACGAGCAGTACTTC
TRBJ1-5 TRBV14 NA NA CASSQAGAINQPQHF TGTGCCAGCAGCCAAGCGGGGGCTATTAATCAGCCCCAGCATTTT
TRBJ1-2 TRBV21-1 NA few CATAPGQDGYTF TGTGCCACCGCCCCCGGGCAAGATGGCTACACCTTC
TRBJ2-7 TRBV4-1 TRBD2 NA CASSQASGPNHNEQYF TGCGCCAGCAGCCAAGCTAGCGGACCAAACCACAACGAGCAGTACTTC
TRBJ1-2 TRBV27 NA once CASSPRASNYGYTF TGTGCCAGCAGTCCCCGGGCTAGTAACTATGGCTACACCTTC
TRBJ1-1 TRBV11-2 NA NA CAAGELSFEAFF TGTGCAGCGGGGGAGCTTTCCTTTGAAGCTTTCTTT
TRBJ2-5 TRBV5-1 NA NA CASSLVEYPMGAQYF TGCGCCAGCAGCTTGGTCGAATACCCAATGGGGGCCCAGTACTTC
TRBJ1-2 TRBV6-6 TRBD1 NA CASSYRGPSYGYTF TGTGCCAGCAGTTACAGGGGGCCGAGCTATGGCTACACCTTC
TRBJ2-3 TRBV9 NA NA CASSPSGGLSRDTQYF TGTGCCAGCAGCCCCTCCGGGGGCTTGAGTCGGGATACGCAGTATTTT
TRBJ2-3 TRBV30 NA NA CAWSDGVTDTQYF TGTGCCTGGAGCGACGGCGTCACAGATACGCAGTATTTT
TRBJ2-5 TRBV28 TRBD2 NA CASSLIAGGQETQYF TGTGCCAGCAGTTTAATAGCGGGGGGCCAAGAGACCCAGTACTTC
TRBJ1-2 TRBV7-3 NA NA CASSPGLPAEGYTF TGTGCCAGCAGCCCCGGCTTGCCCGCCGAAGGCTACACCTTC